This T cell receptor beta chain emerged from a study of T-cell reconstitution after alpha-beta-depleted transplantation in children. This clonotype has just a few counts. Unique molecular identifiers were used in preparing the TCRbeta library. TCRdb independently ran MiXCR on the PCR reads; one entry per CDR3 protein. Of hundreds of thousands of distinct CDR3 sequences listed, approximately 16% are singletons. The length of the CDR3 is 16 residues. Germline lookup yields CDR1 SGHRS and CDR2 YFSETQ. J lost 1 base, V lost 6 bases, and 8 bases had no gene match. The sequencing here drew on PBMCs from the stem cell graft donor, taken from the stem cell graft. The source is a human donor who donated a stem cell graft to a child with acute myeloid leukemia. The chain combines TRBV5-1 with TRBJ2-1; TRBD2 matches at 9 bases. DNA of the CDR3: TGCGCCAGCATCTCGACGGCGGGGGGGTCCTACAATGAGCAGTTCTTC. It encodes CASISTAGGSYNEQFF.